These 2 T cell receptor beta chains originate from one sample sequenced in a study of cytomegalovirus exposure and HLA in healthy donors. Amplification used 60 Vbeta primers and 13 Jbeta primers. TCRdb keeps only in-frame clones here, not all; method: immunoSEQ multiplex PCR. The table lists roughly 190,000 clones, 80% of them singletons. The sequencing sample was made of PBMCs. These receptors were obtained from a man aged 40-49 years in good health and CMV-seropositive.

This clone has a handful of counts. The chain is built from TRBV7-3 and TRBJ2-3; 9 positions agree with TRBD2. V lost 1 base, J lost 4 bases, and 3 bases stayed unmatched. CDR1 SGHTA and CDR2 FQGTGA come from the germline V gene. This CDR3 has 15 amino acids. The CDR3 nucleotides are TGTGCCAGCAGCTTAAGCGGGGGGGCTTCAGATACGCAGTATTTT. Amino acid sequence: CASSLSGGASDTQYF.

V usage is TRBV19 and J usage is TRBJ2-1; D is unclear. CDR1 and CDR2 (germline): LNHDA, SQIVND (reference sequence). Deletions cut 6 bases from V and 9 bases from J, with 15 bases between. The CDR3 contains 13 residues. The CDR3 loop is CASSPPPGTEQFF. In nucleotides, the CDR3 is TGTGCCAGTAGCCCTCCCCCGGGTACTGAGCAGTTCTTC.